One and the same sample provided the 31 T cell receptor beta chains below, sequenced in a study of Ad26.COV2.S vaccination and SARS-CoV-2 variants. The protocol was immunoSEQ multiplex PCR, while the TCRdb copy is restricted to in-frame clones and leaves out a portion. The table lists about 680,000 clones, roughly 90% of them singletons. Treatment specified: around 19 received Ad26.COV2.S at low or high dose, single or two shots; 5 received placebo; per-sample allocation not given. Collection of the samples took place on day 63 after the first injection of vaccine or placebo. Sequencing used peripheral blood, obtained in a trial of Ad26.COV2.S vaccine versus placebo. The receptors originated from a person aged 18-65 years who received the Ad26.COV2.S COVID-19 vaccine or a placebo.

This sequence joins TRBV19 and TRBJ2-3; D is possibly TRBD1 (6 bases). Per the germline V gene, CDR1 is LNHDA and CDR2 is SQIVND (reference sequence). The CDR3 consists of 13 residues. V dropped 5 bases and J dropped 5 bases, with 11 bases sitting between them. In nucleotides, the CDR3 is TGTGCCAGTAGTGCACAGGGTGTAGATACGCAGTATTTT. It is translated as CASSAQGVDTQYF.

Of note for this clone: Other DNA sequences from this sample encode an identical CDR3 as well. The CDR3 DNA sequence: TGCGCCAGCAGCTTGAATACGGATACGCAGTATTTT. It codes for CASSLNTDTQYF. The chain joins TRBV5-1 to TRBJ2-3; D unclear. From germline, CDR1 is SGHRS and CDR2 YFSETQ. The length of the CDR3 is 12 residues. The germline V and J ends were trimmed by 1 base and 6 bases, with 6 bases remaining between them. The entire variable domain, with the rest obtained from reference TRBV5-1 and TRBJ2-3, is as follows: KAGVTQTPRYLIKTRGQQVTLSCSPISGHRSVSWYQQTPGQGLQFLFEYFSETQRNKGNFPGRFSGRQFSNSRSEMNVSTLELGDSALYLCASSLNTDTQYFGPGTRLTVL.

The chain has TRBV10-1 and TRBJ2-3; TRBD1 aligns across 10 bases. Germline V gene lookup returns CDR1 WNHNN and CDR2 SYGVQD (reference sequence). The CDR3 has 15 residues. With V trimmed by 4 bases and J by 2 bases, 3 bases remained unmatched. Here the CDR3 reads CASSGQGAPTDTQYF. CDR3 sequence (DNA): TGCGCCAGCAGTGGACAGGGGGCCCCCACAGATACGCAGTATTTT.

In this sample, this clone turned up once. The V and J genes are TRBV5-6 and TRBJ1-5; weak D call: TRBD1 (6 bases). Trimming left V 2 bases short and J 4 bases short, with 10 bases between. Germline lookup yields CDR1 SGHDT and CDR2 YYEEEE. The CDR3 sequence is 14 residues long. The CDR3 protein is CASSFRGRNQPQHF. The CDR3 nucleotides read TGTGCCAGCAGCTTCAGGGGACGGAATCAGCCCCAGCATTTT.

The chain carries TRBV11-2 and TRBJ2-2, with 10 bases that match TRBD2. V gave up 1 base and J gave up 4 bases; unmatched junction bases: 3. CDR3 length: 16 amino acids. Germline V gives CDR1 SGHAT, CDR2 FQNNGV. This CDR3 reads CASSLGTSGPTGELFF. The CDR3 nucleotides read TGTGCCAGCAGCTTAGGGACTAGCGGCCCCACCGGGGAGCTGTTTTTT.

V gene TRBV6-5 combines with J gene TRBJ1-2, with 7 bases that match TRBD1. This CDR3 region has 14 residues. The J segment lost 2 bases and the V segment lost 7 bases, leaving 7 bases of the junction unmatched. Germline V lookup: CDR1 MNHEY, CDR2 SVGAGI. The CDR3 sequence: CASTPGQPNYGYTF. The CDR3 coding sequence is TGTGCCAGCACCCCGGGACAGCCCAACTATGGCTACACCTTC.

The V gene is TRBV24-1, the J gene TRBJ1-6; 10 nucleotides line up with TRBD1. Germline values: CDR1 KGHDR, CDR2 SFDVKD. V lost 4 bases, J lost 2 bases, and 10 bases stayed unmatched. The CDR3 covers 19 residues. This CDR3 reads CATSDQPGTGDTYNSPLHF. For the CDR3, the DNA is TGTGCCACCAGTGACCAACCTGGGACAGGGGACACCTATAATTCACCCCTCCACTTT.

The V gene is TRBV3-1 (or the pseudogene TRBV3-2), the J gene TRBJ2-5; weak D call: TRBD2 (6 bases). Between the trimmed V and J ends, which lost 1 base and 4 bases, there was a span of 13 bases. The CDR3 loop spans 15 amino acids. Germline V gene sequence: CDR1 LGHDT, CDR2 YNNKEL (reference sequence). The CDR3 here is CASSQGVTRGETQYF. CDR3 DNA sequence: TGTGCCAGCAGCCAAGGCGTGACTAGGGGAGAGACCCAGTACTTC.

The CDR3: CASSQVQGGTEAFF. In DNA form, the CDR3 reads TGTGCCAGCAGCCAAGTACAGGGAGGCACTGAAGCTTTCTTT. This rearrangement joins TRBV16 to TRBJ1-1; D is perhaps TRBD1 (6 bases). Germline lookup yields CDR1 KGHSY and CDR2 FQNENV. Trimming stripped 2 bases from V and 4 bases from J, with 11 bases between. CDR3 length: 14 amino acids.

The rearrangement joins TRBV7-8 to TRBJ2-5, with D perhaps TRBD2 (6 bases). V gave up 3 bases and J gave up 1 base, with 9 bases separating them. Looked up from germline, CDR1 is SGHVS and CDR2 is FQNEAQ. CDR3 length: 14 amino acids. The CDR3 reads CASSFERVQETQYF. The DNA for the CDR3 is TGTGCCAGCAGCTTTGAGCGGGTCCAAGAGACCCAGTACTTC.

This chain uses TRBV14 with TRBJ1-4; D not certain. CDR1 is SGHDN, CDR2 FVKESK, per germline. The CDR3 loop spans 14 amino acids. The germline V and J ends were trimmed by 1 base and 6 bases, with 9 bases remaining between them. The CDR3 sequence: CASSQGGRHEKLFF. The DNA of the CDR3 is TGTGCCAGCAGCCAAGGGGGAAGGCATGAAAAACTGTTTTTT.

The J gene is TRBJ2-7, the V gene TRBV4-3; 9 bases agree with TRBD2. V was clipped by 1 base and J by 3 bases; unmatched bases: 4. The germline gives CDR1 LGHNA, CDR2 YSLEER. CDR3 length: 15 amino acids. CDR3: CASSQGSGGYYEQYF. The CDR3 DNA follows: TGCGCCAGCAGCCAAGGAAGCGGGGGGTACTACGAGCAGTACTTC.

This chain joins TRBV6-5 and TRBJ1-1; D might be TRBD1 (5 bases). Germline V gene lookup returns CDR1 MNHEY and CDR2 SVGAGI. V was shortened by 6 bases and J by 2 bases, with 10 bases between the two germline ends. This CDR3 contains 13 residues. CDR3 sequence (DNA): TGTGCCAGCAGGTATCAGGGAAACACTGAAGCTTTCTTT. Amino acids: CASRYQGNTEAFF.

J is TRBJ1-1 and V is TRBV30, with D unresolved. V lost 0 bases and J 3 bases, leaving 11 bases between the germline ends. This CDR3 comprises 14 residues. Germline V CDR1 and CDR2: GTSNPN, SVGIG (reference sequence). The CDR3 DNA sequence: TGTGCCTGGAGTGTAGGGTTAGCCGACACTGAAGCTTTCTTT. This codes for CAWSVGLADTEAFF.

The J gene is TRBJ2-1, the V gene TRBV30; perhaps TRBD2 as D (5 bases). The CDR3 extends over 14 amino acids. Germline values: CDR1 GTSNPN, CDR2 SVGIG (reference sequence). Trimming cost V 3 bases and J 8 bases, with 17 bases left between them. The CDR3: CAWSGTPRGDEQFF. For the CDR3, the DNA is TGTGCCTGGAGCGGCACGCCCCGGGGAGATGAGCAGTTCTTC.

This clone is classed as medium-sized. The DNA of the CDR3 is TGTGCCAGCAGCTTAGGTTGGGACAGTAGCCACAATGAGCAGTTCTTC. It is translated as CASSLGWDSSHNEQFF. The rearrangement links TRBV13 to TRBJ2-1; 7 nucleotides match TRBD1. V gave up 0 bases and J gave up 5 bases; unmatched junction bases: 7. The germline V gene encodes CDR1 PRHDT and CDR2 FYEKMQ (reference sequence). The CDR3 has 16 amino acids.

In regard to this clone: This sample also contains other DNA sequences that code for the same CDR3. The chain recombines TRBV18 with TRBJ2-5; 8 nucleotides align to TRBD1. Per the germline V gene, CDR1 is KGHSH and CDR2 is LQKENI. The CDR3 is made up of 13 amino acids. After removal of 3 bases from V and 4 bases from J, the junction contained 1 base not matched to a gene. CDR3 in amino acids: CASSPGQGETQYF. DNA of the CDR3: TGTGCCAGCTCACCCGGACAGGGAGAGACCCAGTACTTC.

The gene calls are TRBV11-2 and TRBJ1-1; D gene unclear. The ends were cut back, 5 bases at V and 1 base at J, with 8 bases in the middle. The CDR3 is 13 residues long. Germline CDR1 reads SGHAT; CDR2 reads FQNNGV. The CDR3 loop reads CASSLRRNTEAFF. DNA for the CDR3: TGTGCCAGCAGCCTCCGTCGGAACACTGAAGCTTTCTTT.

CDR3 amino acids: CASSPTGSNEKLFF. CDR3 in DNA: TGTGCCAGCAGCCCGACAGGGAGTAATGAAAAACTGTTTTTT. The chain recombines TRBV3-1 (or the pseudogene TRBV3-2) with TRBJ1-4; 7 bases match TRBD1. Germline CDR1 LGHDT, CDR2 YNNKEL (reference sequence). V gave up 4 bases and J gave up 4 bases; unmatched junction bases: 3. The CDR3 totals 14 residues.

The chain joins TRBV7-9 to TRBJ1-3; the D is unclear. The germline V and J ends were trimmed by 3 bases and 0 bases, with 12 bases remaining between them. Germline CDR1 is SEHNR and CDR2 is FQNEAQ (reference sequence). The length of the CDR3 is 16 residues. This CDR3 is CASSFDGLYSGNTIYF. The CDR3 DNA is TGTGCCAGCAGCTTCGACGGACTCTACTCTGGAAACACCATATATTTT.

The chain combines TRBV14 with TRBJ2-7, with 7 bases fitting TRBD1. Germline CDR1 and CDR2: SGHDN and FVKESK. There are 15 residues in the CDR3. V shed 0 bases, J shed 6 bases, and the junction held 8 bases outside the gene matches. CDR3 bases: TGTGCCAGCAGCCAAGACAGGGGGTACATTGGCGAGCAGTACTTC. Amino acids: CASSQDRGYIGEQYF. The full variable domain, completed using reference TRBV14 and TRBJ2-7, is EAGVTQFPSHSVIEKGQTVTLRCDPISGHDNLYWYRRVMGKEIKFLLHFVKESKQDESGMPNNRFLAERTGGTYSTLKVQPAELEDSGVYFCASSQDRGYIGEQYFGPGTRLTVT.

The CDR3 loop is CASSIGPAEETQYF. In nucleotides, the CDR3 is TGTGCCAGTAGTATAGGCCCGGCCGAAGAGACCCAGTACTTC. J is TRBJ2-5 and V is TRBV19, with D unresolved. This CDR3 has 14 amino acids. CDR1 LNHDA and CDR2 SQIVND come from the germline V gene (reference sequence). V lost 1 base and J lost 3, with 9 bases in between.

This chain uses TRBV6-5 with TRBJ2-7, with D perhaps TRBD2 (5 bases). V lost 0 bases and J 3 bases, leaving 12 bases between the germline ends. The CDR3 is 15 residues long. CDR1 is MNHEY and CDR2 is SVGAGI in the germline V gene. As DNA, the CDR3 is TGTGCCAGCAGTTACTCGACGCCGGGATTCTACGAGCAGTACTTC. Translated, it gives CASSYSTPGFYEQYF.

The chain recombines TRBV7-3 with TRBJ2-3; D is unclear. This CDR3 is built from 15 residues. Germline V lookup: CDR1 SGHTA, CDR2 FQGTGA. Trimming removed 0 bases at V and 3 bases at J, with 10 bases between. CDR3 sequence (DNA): TGTGCCAGCAGCTTAACCAGCGTGGAGACAGATACGCAGTATTTT. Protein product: CASSLTSVETDTQYF.

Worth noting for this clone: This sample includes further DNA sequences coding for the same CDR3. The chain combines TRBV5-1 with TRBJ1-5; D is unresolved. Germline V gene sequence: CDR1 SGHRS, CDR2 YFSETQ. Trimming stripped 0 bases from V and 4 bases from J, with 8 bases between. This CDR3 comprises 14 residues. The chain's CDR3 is CASSLGLPNQPQHF. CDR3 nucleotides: TGCGCCAGCAGCTTGGGACTGCCGAATCAGCCCCAGCATTTT.

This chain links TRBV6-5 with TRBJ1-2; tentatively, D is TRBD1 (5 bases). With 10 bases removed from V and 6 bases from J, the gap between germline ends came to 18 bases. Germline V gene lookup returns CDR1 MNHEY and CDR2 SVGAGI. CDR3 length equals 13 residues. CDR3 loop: CATLRGGLDGYTF. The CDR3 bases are TGTGCCACCCTAAGGGGAGGGCTCGATGGCTACACCTTC.

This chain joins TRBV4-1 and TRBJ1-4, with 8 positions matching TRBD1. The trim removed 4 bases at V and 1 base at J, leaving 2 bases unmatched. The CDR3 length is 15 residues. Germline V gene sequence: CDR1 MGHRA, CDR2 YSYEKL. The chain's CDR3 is CASSPGTGTNEKLFF. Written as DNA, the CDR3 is TGCGCCAGCAGCCCCGGGACAGGAACTAATGAAAAACTGTTTTTT.

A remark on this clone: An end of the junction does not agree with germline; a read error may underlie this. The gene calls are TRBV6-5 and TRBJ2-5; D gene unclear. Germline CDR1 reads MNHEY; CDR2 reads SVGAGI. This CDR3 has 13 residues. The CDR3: CASSYGVSETQYF. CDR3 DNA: TGTGCCAGCAGTTACGGGGTGTCAGAGACTCAGTACTTC.

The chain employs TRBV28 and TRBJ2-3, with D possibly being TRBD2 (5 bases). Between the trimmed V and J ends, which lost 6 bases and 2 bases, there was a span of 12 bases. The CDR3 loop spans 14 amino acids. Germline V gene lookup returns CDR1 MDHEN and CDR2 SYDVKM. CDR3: CASSPAVNTDTQYF. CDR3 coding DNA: TGTGCCAGCAGCCCAGCGGTAAACACAGATACGCAGTATTTT.

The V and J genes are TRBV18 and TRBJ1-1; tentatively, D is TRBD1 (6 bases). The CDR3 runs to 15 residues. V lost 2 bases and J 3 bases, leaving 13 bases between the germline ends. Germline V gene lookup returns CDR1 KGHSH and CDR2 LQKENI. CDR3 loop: CASSPTQGKDTEAFF. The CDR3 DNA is TGTGCCAGCTCACCAACTCAGGGGAAGGACACTGAAGCTTTCTTT.

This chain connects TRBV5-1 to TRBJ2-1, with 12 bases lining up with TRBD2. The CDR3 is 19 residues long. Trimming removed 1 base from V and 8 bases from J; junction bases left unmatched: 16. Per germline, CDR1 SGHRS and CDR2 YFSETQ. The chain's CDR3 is CASSLKTSGGPPYYDEQFF. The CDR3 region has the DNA TGCGCCAGCAGCTTGAAAACTAGCGGGGGGCCTCCCTATTACGATGAGCAGTTCTTC.